This T cell receptor beta chain comes out of a study of blood T cell repertoires in COVID-19 (dated by TCRdb to about 2020). About the investigation overall: The collaborator samples originated in the United States, Italy and Spain and spanned the acute and convalescent phases of COVID-19. Samples were obtained from the ongoing ImmuneRACE study (first 160 participants) and from over a thousand subjects provided by 6 global collaborators. The repertoires were released in a freely available public database intended as a resource for research on the immune response to SARS-CoV-2. The material from the prospective study consisted of cDNA or gDNA derived from T cells, B-cell-depleted T cells, or PBMCs. Nearly every sample came with metadata listing a de-identified subject ID, COVID-19 status, age in years and sex. HLA class I and class II types, where available, came from metadata supplied by the sample provider rather than from assay-based typing. The dataset comprised deeply sampled blood TCRbeta repertoires from subjects exposed to, actively infected with, or recovered from COVID-19. Study-wide findings and limitations: The amount of clinical and demographic metadata varied by source and participant and was provided uncurated.

Points on this clone: Its antigen remains undetermined. No base quality values were provided; no much bigger clone lies one nucleotide off.

The immunoSEQ Assay, a bias-controlled multiplex PCR, was used to amplify TCRbeta CDR3 regions from genomic DNA. Processing in the source paper ran as follows. The number of nucleated cells in each sample was estimated by amplification of reference gene primers within the assay. To quantify the absolute abundance of each unique TCRbeta CDR3 rearrangement, sequence reads were collapsed and filtered. For each sample, productive Simpson clonality was calculated as the square root of Simpson's diversity index across productive rearrangements. TCRdb carries this immuneACCESS record with in-frame sequences only. Its versions omit some clonotypes, under half of them owing to an unresolved V gene in the studies checked, with the rest unexplained. The V and J calls and clone size come from that table; D and trimming were worked out from the DNA. The sample includes approximately 290,000 clones, with approximately 93% observed a single time. The ten largest clones represent 2% to 2.5% of the sample.

V has 6 bases trimmed and J has 5 bases trimmed; junction bases matching no gene number 9. From cysteine to phenylalanine, the CDR3 is 14 amino acids long. Only the CDR3 DNA stays, 42 bases, in frame from base 1. CDR1 LGHDT and CDR2 YNNKEL are derived from the germline V gene (reference sequence). In Seattle, one collaborating source enrolled patients while the infection was active and tracked those patients longitudinally over the course of disease. Whole blood was collected in K2EDTA tubes by collaborating institutions according to the institutions' own protocols. For TCRbeta analysis, collaborator samples were shipped as frozen whole blood, as isolated PBMCs, or as DNA extracted from either sample type.

The chain joins TRBV3-1 (or the pseudogene TRBV3-2) to TRBJ1-1, with 7 bases in between that match TRBD1. This receptor was identified in a woman in her 30s with COVID-19, enrolled during active disease. Sequencing was performed on peripheral blood. The DNA sequence is TGTGCCAGCAGGGAGACAGGGTCGGGTACTGAAGCTTTCTTT. This translates into CASRETGSGTEAFF.